One and the same sample provided the 25 T cell receptor beta chains below, sequenced in a study of T cells in women clearing cervical HPV infection. Using immunoSEQ multiplex PCR, the repertoire was profiled, and TCRdb retains in-frame clones only, with some absent. This table holds about 30,000 clones. Sequencing was carried out using blood buffy coat. Source of these receptors: a woman aged 18 to 75 with a cervical HPV16 infection that either progressed to CIN3+ or cleared (not recorded which).

Details on this clone: Read sequence stops 3 residues before the CDR3 end, and the germline J gene provides the missing end. V is TRBV2 and J is TRBJ2-5, with a possible D match to TRBD2 (5 bases). The CDR3 has 15 residues. V lost 9 bases and J lost 4, with 21 bases in between. Germline V gene sequence: CDR1 SNHLY, CDR2 FYNNEI. The DNA read from the CDR3 is TGTGCCAGTAGTCCGGACCTAACTCGGGGAGAGACC. It yields the protein CASSPDLTRGET. The full CDR3 is CASSPDLTRGETQYF.

Concerning this clone: From the germline J gene comes the end of the CDR3, since the read stops 3 residues before it. This chain connects TRBV2 to TRBJ2-7; TRBD2 matches 8 bases. The CDR3 has 15 residues. Germline CDR1 and CDR2: SNHLY and FYNNEI. The J segment lost 6 bases and the V segment lost 4 bases, leaving 11 bases of the junction unmatched. CDR3 DNA, as far as it was read: TGTGCCAGCAGTGCGGGGGGGGGTCGATCGGTCGAG. Translation gives CASSAGGGRSVE. The whole CDR3 region reads CASSAGGGRSVEQYF.

For this clone: Sequencing ends 3 residues short of the CDR3 end; the germline J gene provides the rest. V is TRBV7-8 and J is TRBJ1-2; maybe TRBD1 (6 bases). The CDR3 covers 14 residues. Germline CDR1 and CDR2: SGHVS and FQNEAQ. CDR3 DNA, as far as it was read: TGTGCCAGCAGCCGAGCGGGGGGCACAGATACC. Translated: CASSRAGGTDT. The entire CDR3 protein reads CASSRAGGTDTYTF.

As regards this clone: The CDR3 end falls 3 residues outside the read, so it is completed with the germline J gene. The chain uses TRBV5-5 and TRBJ1-3; D call uncertain. V was shortened by 0 bases and J by 0 bases, with 7 bases between the two germline ends. The germline V gene encodes CDR1 SGHKS and CDR2 YYEKEE (reference sequence). CDR3 size: 15 residues. This chain's CDR3 is CASSLDQSSGNTIYF. The CDR3 DNA, read in part, is TGTGCCAGCAGCTTGGACCAGAGCTCTGGAAACACC.

With regard to this clone: Read sequence stops 3 residues before the CDR3 end, and the germline J gene provides the missing end. The rearrangement links TRBV7-9 to TRBJ2-3, with 11 bases identical to TRBD2. The CDR3 spans 15 residues. The ends lost 8 bases at V and 2 bases at J; junction bases unmatched: 6. Germline V gene sequence: CDR1 SEHNR, CDR2 FQNEAQ (reference sequence). The CDR3 DNA, read in part, is TGTGCCAGCGGCGGTAGCGGGAGGGACACAGATACG. Protein product: CASGGSGRDTDT. The complete CDR3 sequence is CASGGSGRDTDTQYF.

CDR3: CASRLGTSGGRVTDTQYF. The covered CDR3 bases are TGTGCCAGCAGACTTGGGACTAGCGGTGGGCGGGTGACAGATACG. The genes are TRBV2 and TRBJ2-3, with 11 bases fitting TRBD2. The read gets to within 3 residues of the CDR3 end, and the germline J gene fills in the rest. The germline CDR1 and CDR2 sequences are SNHLY and FYNNEI. Germline trimming cut 6 bases from V and 3 bases from J; bases unmatched to any gene: 14. CDR3 length equals 18 residues. The full variable domain, in which reference TRBV2 and TRBJ2-3 provide the parts outside the CDR3, is EPEVTQTPSHQVTQMGQEVILRCVPISNHLYFYWYRQILGQKVEFLVSFYNNEISEKSEIFDDQFSVERPDGSNFTLKIRSTKLEDSAMYFCASRLGTSGGRVTDTQYFGPGTRLTVL.

A note on this clone: The read halts 3 residues ahead of the CDR3 end, with the missing end drawn from the germline J gene. The chain is built from TRBV2 and TRBJ2-3; 8 bases are a match to TRBD1. Germline CDR1 SNHLY, CDR2 FYNNEI. The trim removed 5 bases at V and 0 bases at J, leaving 4 bases unmatched. The CDR3 consists of 15 residues. The CDR3 protein is CASSSDRVSTDTQYF. CDR3 DNA (partial): TGTGCCAGCAGTTCGGACAGGGTTAGCACAGATACG.

As to this clone: The read ends 3 residues before the CDR3 terminus; that terminus is restored from the germline J gene. V is TRBV5-1 and J is TRBJ1-6; D uncertain. V was clipped by 0 bases and J by 9 bases, with 13 bases between them. This CDR3 is 15 amino acids long. The germline CDR1 and CDR2 sequences are SGHRS and YFSETQ. The part of the CDR3 DNA that was read is TGCGCCAGCAGCTTGGTACGGGGATTCGTTTCACCC. As protein: CASSLVRGFVSP. The entire CDR3 protein is CASSLVRGFVSPLHF.

A remark on this clone: The read is 3 residues too short to cover the CDR3 end, so that end is filled in from the germline J gene. V and J are TRBV7-3 and TRBJ1-1; TRBD1 aligns across 9 bases. CDR1 SGHTA and CDR2 FQGTGA come from the germline V gene. J was trimmed by 5 bases and V by 6 bases; bases with no gene match: 4. This CDR3 region has 13 residues. The CDR3 here is CASRRDRETEAFF. CDR3 DNA (partial): TGTGCCAGCAGACGGGACAGGGAAACTGAA.

The sequenced part of the CDR3 DNA is TGTGCCTGGAGTGGAGCACGTACTAGCGGGCCTCAAGAGACC. Protein product: CAWSGARTSGPQET. The full CDR3 protein reads CAWSGARTSGPQETQYF. This chain uses TRBV30 with TRBJ2-5; 9 positions match TRBD2. The missing CDR3 end, 3 residues past where the read stops, is filled in from the germline J gene. The CDR3 covers 17 residues. The V gene's germline CDR1 is GTSNPN and CDR2 SVGIG (reference sequence). Trimming cost V 1 base and J 2 bases; bases outside gene matches: 11.

Of note for this clone: Read sequence stops 3 residues before the CDR3 end, and the germline J gene provides the missing end. The rearrangement uses TRBV5-1 and TRBJ1-1; TRBD1 aligns across 8 bases. This CDR3 comprises 14 residues. From germline, CDR1 is SGHRS and CDR2 YFSETQ. V was pared by 5 bases and J by 4 bases, with 7 bases of the junction left unmatched. The CDR3 reads CASRMTGAGTEAFF. The CDR3 bases that were read are TGCGCCAGCAGAATGACAGGGGCGGGCACTGAA.

A note on this clone: The sequence runs out 3 residues before the end of the CDR3; the remainder is reconstructed from the germline J gene. Other DNA sequences of this sample code for an identical CDR3. The rearrangement uses TRBV2 and TRBJ2-7; 9 nucleotides align to TRBD2. This CDR3 comprises 18 residues. V lost 4 bases, J lost 0 bases, and 13 bases stayed unmatched. The germline CDR1 and CDR2 sequences are SNHLY and FYNNEI. The CDR3 protein is CASSAPGGAGGRSYEQYF. CDR3 DNA, as far as it was read: TGTGCCAGCAGTGCTCCAGGGGGAGCGGGAGGCCGCTCCTACGAG. Together with reference TRBV2 and TRBJ2-7, the CDR3 gives the full variable domain: EPEVTQTPSHQVTQMGQEVILRCVPISNHLYFYWYRQILGQKVEFLVSFYNNEISEKSEIFDDQFSVERPDGSNFTLKIRSTKLEDSAMYFCASSAPGGAGGRSYEQYFGPGTRLTVT.

Concerning this clone itself: The read gets to within 3 residues of the CDR3 end, and the germline J gene fills in the rest. The chain employs TRBV12-5 and TRBJ2-3; the D gene is possibly TRBD1 (6 bases). This CDR3 has 15 amino acids. Trimming shortened V by 5 bases and J by 2 bases, and 14 bases separated the two germline ends. Per the germline V gene, CDR1 is LGHNT and CDR2 is FRNRAP. CDR3 in amino acids: CASGPGTFTTDTQYF. Partial CDR3 DNA: TGTGCTAGTGGTCCCGGGACATTTACCACAGATACG. Full variable domain (remainder filled in from reference TRBV12-5 and TRBJ2-3): DARVTQTPRHKVTEMGQEVTMRCQPILGHNTVFWYRQTMMQGLELLAYFRNRAPLDDSGMPKDRFSAEMPDATLATLKIQPSEPRDSAVYFCASGPGTFTTDTQYFGPGTRLTVL.

With respect to this clone: The read terminates 3 residues before the CDR3 end, so the remaining end is supplied by the germline J gene. The chain is built from TRBV2 and TRBJ1-1; a weak D match, TRBD1 (5 bases). Trimming stripped 4 bases from V and 1 base from J, with 7 bases between. The CDR3 contains 13 residues. The V gene's germline CDR1 is SNHLY and CDR2 FYNNEI. CDR3 bases read: TGTGCCAGCAGTGGACAGAGGAACACTGAA. It encodes CASSGQRNTE. The entire CDR3 protein reads CASSGQRNTEAFF.

Regarding this clone: The sequenced fragment ends 3 residues before the CDR3 boundary, so the rest is inferred from the germline J gene. This chain links TRBV5-4 with TRBJ1-1, with 12 bases fitting TRBD1. The germline V gene encodes CDR1 SGHNT and CDR2 YYREEE (reference sequence). Trimming at V came to 0 bases and at J to 4 bases, leaving 4 bases not matched to a gene. The CDR3 runs to 16 residues. CDR3: CASSLGGTGGFTEAFF. Incomplete CDR3 DNA: TGTGCCAGCAGCTTGGGAGGGACAGGGGGCTTCACTGAA.

On this clone itself: The CDR3 is cut off 3 residues early in the read; its end comes from the germline J gene. The rearrangement joins TRBV20-1 to TRBJ2-7; D is unclear. The CDR3 spans 13 residues. Between the trimmed V and J ends, which lost 5 bases and 0 bases, there was a span of 11 bases. Germline CDR1 reads DFQATT; CDR2 reads SNEGSKA (reference sequence). The CDR3 DNA, read in part, is TGCAGTGCTGAAGGGCCTCACTCCTACGAG. It is translated as CSAEGPHSYE. The CDR3, in full, reads CSAEGPHSYEQYF.

On this clone: Read sequence stops 3 residues before the CDR3 end, and the germline J gene provides the missing end. V and J are TRBV7-8 and TRBJ2-7; D not resolved. Germline V gives CDR1 SGHVS, CDR2 FQNEAQ. This CDR3 comprises 14 residues. The V and J ends lost 3 bases and 0 bases respectively, with 9 bases between them. Incomplete CDR3 DNA: TGTGCCAGCAGCTTTACAGCCAGCTCCTACGAG. It encodes CASSFTASSYE. The whole CDR3 is CASSFTASSYEQYF.

About this clone itself: The read gets to within 3 residues of the CDR3 end, and the germline J gene fills in the rest. The chain links TRBV28 to TRBJ2-2; D uncertain. Between the trimmed V and J ends, which lost 3 bases and 2 bases, there was a span of 16 bases. CDR3 length: 17 residues. From germline, CDR1 is MDHEN and CDR2 SYDVKM. The covered CDR3 bases are TGTGCCAGCAGTTTTATTTACTCCCTCCCTAACACCGGGGAG. It specifies CASSFIYSLPNTGE. The whole CDR3 sequence reads CASSFIYSLPNTGELFF.

Comments on this clone: The read terminates 3 residues before the CDR3 end, so the remaining end is supplied by the germline J gene. The chain carries TRBV20-1 and TRBJ2-7, with 8 bases fitting TRBD2. V lost 5 bases to trimming and J lost 4 bases; unmatched junction nucleotides: 10. This CDR3 is built from 14 residues. Germline CDR1 reads DFQATT; CDR2 reads SNEGSKA (reference sequence). The covered CDR3 bases are TGCAGTGCTGCGGTGTCGGGGGGGATTTACGAG. It specifies CSAAVSGGIYE. The full-length CDR3 reads as CSAAVSGGIYEQYF.

Worth noting for this clone: The CDR3 is cut off 3 residues early in the read; its end comes from the germline J gene. The chain is built from TRBV20-1 and TRBJ2-1, with a possible D match to TRBD2 (6 bases). The germline CDR1 and CDR2 sequences are DFQATT and SNEGSKA (reference sequence). V was clipped by 0 bases and J by 4 bases, with 22 bases between them. The CDR3 length is 18 residues. The CDR3 loop reads CSARDLPKAGSLYNEQFF. CDR3 bases read: TGCAGTGCTAGAGATCTCCCCAAAGCGGGCTCCCTTTACAATGAG.

Comments on this clone: The read comes to an end 3 residues before the CDR3 does, leaving the germline J gene to fill in the end. This chain connects TRBV7-3 to TRBJ2-3, with D maybe TRBD1 (5 bases). The CDR3 totals 13 residues. V lost 5 bases to trimming and J lost 3 bases, with 9 bases between them. Germline V gives CDR1 SGHTA, CDR2 FQGTGA. Partial CDR3 DNA: TGTGCCAGCAGCCTCGACAGTACAGATACG. It yields the protein CASSLDSTDT. The complete CDR3 sequence is CASSLDSTDTQYF.

In regard to this clone: The read falls 3 residues short of the CDR3 end, and the missing part is taken from the germline J gene. The rearrangement joins TRBV7-3 to TRBJ2-1, with a tentative D call TRBD1 (6 bases). Trimming left V 5 bases short and J 0 bases short, with 14 bases between. Germline V CDR1 and CDR2: SGHTA, FQGTGA. The CDR3 runs 16 residues. CDR3 loop: CASSPQTGNSYNEQFF. CDR3 bases read: TGTGCCAGCAGCCCCCAGACAGGCAACTCCTACAATGAG.

Turning to this clone: The CDR3 extends 3 residues past the end of the read, so its final part is completed from the germline J gene. The chain employs TRBV12-5 and TRBJ2-7; 7 nucleotides line up with TRBD2. This CDR3 spans 14 amino acids. Germline CDR1 LGHNT, CDR2 FRNRAP. The J segment lost 5 bases and the V segment lost 5 bases, leaving 9 bases of the junction unmatched. The CDR3 sequence: CASGPDLAGDEQYF. The sequenced CDR3 bases are TGTGCTAGTGGTCCTGATCTCGCGGGAGACGAG.

The CDR3 region is CASSSGYEQYF. The covered CDR3 bases are TGTGCCAGCAGTTCCGGGTACGAG. The chain couples TRBV12-3 or TRBV12-4 to TRBJ2-7; D call uncertain. The sequence runs out 3 residues before the end of the CDR3; the remainder is reconstructed from the germline J gene. This CDR3 is built from 11 residues. Trimming took off 4 bases at V and 4 bases at J, with 5 bases between the two ends.

On this clone: The read terminates 3 residues before the CDR3 end, so the remaining end is supplied by the germline J gene. V and J are TRBV5-1 and TRBJ2-2, with TRBD2 matching over 8 bases. V shed 4 bases and J 4 bases; nucleotides not matched to a gene: 9. Germline-derived CDR1 and CDR2 are SGHRS and YFSETQ. The CDR3 length is 16 residues. CDR3 DNA (partial): TGCGCCAGCAGCAAAGAGCGGGAGTTTGCCACCGGGGAG. Amino acids: CASSKEREFATGE. The whole CDR3 protein is CASSKEREFATGELFF.